A selection of T cell receptor beta chains follows, all from one sample in a study of CD8+CD57+ T cells in acquired aplastic anemia. Each CDR3 protein is one row after TCRdb ran MiXCR on the reads. The table has about 150,000 distinct CDR3 sequences, around half seen once. Source material: sorted CD4+, CD8+, or CD8+CD57+ T cells (not recorded which) from PBMCs. All receptors derive from a human donor with aplastic anemia. CDR3s include the opening cysteine and the closing phenylalanine or tryptophan. Each record gives: clone size, D gene, V gene, J gene, CDR3 DNA, CDR3 protein. D genes are given only for firm matches. Rows give clone size only sometimes, using once, few, many, or a class for an expanded clone.

>NA|TRBD1|TRBV7-9|TRBJ1-5
TGTGCCAGCAGCTTGGGACAGGCTGGGAATCAGCCCCAGCATTTT
CASSLGQAGNQPQHF
>many|NA|TRBV5-6|TRBJ2-1
TGTGCCAGCAGCTTGGAAAGCTACAATGAGCAGTTCTTC
CASSLESYNEQFF
>NA|TRBD2|TRBV29-1|TRBJ2-7
TGCAGCGTCGCGGGGGCTAGCGGGAGGTACGAGCAGTACTTC
CSVAGASGRYEQYF
>NA|NA|TRBV10-3|TRBJ2-2
TGTGCCATCAGTGAGTCTAGCACCGGGGAGCTGTTTTTT
CAISESSTGELFF
>NA|TRBD2|TRBV20-1|TRBJ2-3
TGCAGTGCTTCATCTAGCGGGGGGGCTGGAGATACGCAGTATTTT
CSASSSGGAGDTQYF
>many|NA|TRBV4-2|TRBJ1-4
TGTGCCAGCAGCCAAGATGGCGGCGGTCTTAATGAAAAACTGTTTTTT
CASSQDGGGLNEKLFF
>NA|NA|TRBV15|TRBJ1-3
TGTGCCACCAGCGGCTACAGGGATGGCTCTGGAAACACCATATATTTT
CATSGYRDGSGNTIYF
>NA|TRBD1|TRBV10-3|TRBJ2-5
TGTGCCATCAGATCAACCGGGACAGAAGAGACCCAGTACTTC
CAIRSTGTEETQYF
>few|NA|TRBV7-8|TRBJ2-2
TGTGCCAGCAGCTTAGCGAGGAACACCGGGGAGCTGTTTTTT
CASSLARNTGELFF
>many|TRBD1|TRBV7-9|TRBJ1-2
TGTGCCAGCACAGGCCGGGGACAGGGCGAGACTAACTATGGCTACACCTTC
CASTGRGQGETNYGYTF
>once|NA|TRBV10-3|TRBJ2-7
TGTGCCATCAGTGAGTTCGGGGGGCCTGACGAGCAGTACTTC
CAISEFGGPDEQYF
>many|TRBD1|TRBV2|TRBJ2-7
TGTGCCAGCAGTGAACCAGACAGGGAACTCTTCCGCTACGAGCAGTACTTC
CASSEPDRELFRYEQYF
>many|NA|TRBV7-9|TRBJ2-3
TGTGCCAGCATCGTGGCAGATACGCAGTATTTT
CASIVADTQYF
>NA|NA|TRBV7-2|TRBJ1-1
TGTGCCAGCAGCTCCTTGACGGAGGACACTGAAGCTTTCTTT
CASSSLTEDTEAFF
>NA|NA|TRBV11-2|TRBJ1-5
TGTGCCAGCAGCTTATCTGCATGGAAAAATCAGCCCCAGCATTTT
CASSLSAWKNQPQHF
>many|NA|TRBV12-3/TRBV12-4|TRBJ2-1
TGTGCCAGCAGTTTAGGAGTTGAGCAGTTCTTC
CASSLGVEQFF